The following is a T cell receptor (beta chain) sequence with its context. These data originate in a study of shared clonotypes between healthy human individuals. The repertoire was sequenced with immunoSEQ multiplex PCR; TCRdb's copy has only in-frame clones and lacks some. Among about 1.5 million clones, under 99% were seen once, and the ten largest hold 0.4% to 0.45%. Sequencing input: naive CD4+ T cells sorted from blood. Subset defined: CD45RA+ positively selected. This sequence originates from a man between 25 and 39 years old in good health.

DNA of the CDR3: TGTGCCAGCAGCGTATCTGGGACAAGCCCCTACGAGCAGTACTTC. Residues: CASSVSGTSPYEQYF. This chain connects TRBV9 to TRBJ2-7, with a tentative D call TRBD1 (6 bases). Germline loops: CDR1 SGDLS, CDR2 YYNGEE. This CDR3 contains 15 residues. Trimming stripped 1 base from V and 2 bases from J, with 13 bases between.